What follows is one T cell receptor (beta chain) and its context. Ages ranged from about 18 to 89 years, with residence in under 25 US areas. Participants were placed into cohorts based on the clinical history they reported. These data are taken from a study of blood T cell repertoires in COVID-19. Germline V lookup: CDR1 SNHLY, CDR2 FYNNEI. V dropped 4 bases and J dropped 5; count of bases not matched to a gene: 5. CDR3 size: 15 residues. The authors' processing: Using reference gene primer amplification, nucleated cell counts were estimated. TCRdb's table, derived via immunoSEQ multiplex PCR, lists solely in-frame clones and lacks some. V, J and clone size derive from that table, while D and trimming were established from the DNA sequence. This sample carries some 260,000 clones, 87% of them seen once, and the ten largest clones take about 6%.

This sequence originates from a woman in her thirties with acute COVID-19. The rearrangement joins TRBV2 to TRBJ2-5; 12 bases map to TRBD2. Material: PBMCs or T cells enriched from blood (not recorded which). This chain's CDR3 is CASSVSLAGGETQYF. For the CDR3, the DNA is TGTGCCAGCAGTGTTTCGCTAGCGGGGGGGGAGACCCAGTACTTC.